What follows are 2 T cell receptor beta chains derived from one specimen sequenced in a study of blood T cells in healthy people across ages (dated by TCRdb to the mid-2010s). Library prep was done by 5' RACE. Sequencer: Illumina HiSeq 2500. A second about 7 to 12 cycle PCR used a sample-barcoded 5' primer and a J-beta primer mix. TCRdb applied fastp at Q25 and MiXCR to the public reads, then kept only in-frame beta chains. Rows merge per CDR3 protein into single entries with the most common DNA and genes. The sample includes about 1.4 million distinct CDR3 sequences, with approximately 59% observed a single time. The ten largest clones capture 6.5% to 8.5% of the sample. Sequenced material: blood. The receptors were sampled from a young man in good health.

This clonotype was detected a few times. V gene TRBV20-1 combines with J gene TRBJ2-7; tentatively, D is TRBD1 (5 bases). The CDR3 runs to 15 residues. Germline CDR1 is DFQATT and CDR2 is SNEGSKA (reference sequence). V was cut by 0 bases and J by 2 bases, with 14 bases left in between. CDR3 coding DNA: TGCAGTGCTAGAGATGGGCAGGGCTTTGCCTACGAGCAGTACTTC. It encodes CSARDGQGFAYEQYF.

This chain links TRBV11-2 with TRBJ2-5; 7 bases are a match to TRBD1. Matching the DNA end better, TRBJ2-7 makes the J call doubtful. Germline V gives CDR1 SGHAT, CDR2 FQNNGV. The CDR3 sequence is 15 residues long. CDR3 loop: CASSSSGTVPYEQYF. CDR3 bases: TGTGCCAGCAGCTCTTCCGGGACAGTTCCCTACGAGCAGTACTTC.